The 31 T cell receptor beta chains below were found in one sample sequenced in a study of cytomegalovirus exposure and HLA in healthy donors. PCR involved 60 Vbeta and 13 Jbeta primers. Sequenced by immunoSEQ multiplex PCR; TCRdb stores in-frame clones only, minus some. The sample consists of roughly 99,000 clones, under 85% of them appearing once. What was sequenced was PBMCs. Receptor source: a male donor in good health and CMV-seronegative.

This sequence joins TRBV27 and TRBJ2-1; D perhaps matches TRBD2 (5 bases). Per the germline V gene, CDR1 is MNHEY and CDR2 is SMNVEV (reference sequence). The CDR3 extends over 14 amino acids. Trimming removed 5 bases at V and 5 bases at J, with 13 bases between. CDR3: CASSNGDRNNEQFF. The CDR3, as DNA: TGTGCCAGCAGTAACGGGGATCGGAACAATGAGCAGTTCTTC.

A few counts support this clone. The chain employs TRBV4-2 and TRBJ1-2, with D hard to call. This CDR3 contains 13 residues. The germline V and J ends were trimmed by 1 base and 7 bases, with 10 bases remaining between them. Germline CDR1 reads LGHNA; CDR2 reads YNFKEQ. The CDR3 DNA reads as TGTGCCAGCAGCCAAGCCCCCTCGTCTGGCTACACCTTC. Translation: CASSQAPSSGYTF.

The V gene is TRBV5-1, the J gene TRBJ2-7, with 7 nucleotides matching TRBD1. This CDR3 has 16 amino acids. CDR1 is SGHRS, CDR2 YFSETQ, per germline. V dropped 1 base and J dropped 2; count of bases not matched to a gene: 9. CDR3 nucleotide sequence: TGCGCCAGCAGCTTGTTTAGTCGGGACAGAGCCTACGAGCAGTACTTC. It is translated as CASSLFSRDRAYEQYF.

J is TRBJ2-7 and V is TRBV7-2; 7 bases agree with TRBD2. This CDR3 spans 12 amino acids. The J segment lost 6 bases and the V segment lost 11 bases, leaving 10 bases of the junction unmatched. The germline CDR1 and CDR2 sequences are SGHTA and FQGNSA. As DNA, the CDR3 is TGTGCCGTGAGGGCGGGAGTTTCCGAGCAGTACTTC. Amino acids: CAVRAGVSEQYF.

The chain joins TRBV10-1 to TRBJ2-5, with D possibly being TRBD1 (6 bases). The CDR3 contains 17 residues. Deletions cut 6 bases from V and 1 base from J, with 21 bases between. Germline assignment: CDR1 WNHNN and CDR2 SYGVQD (reference sequence). CDR3: CASRPKYDRQAQETQYF. The CDR3 DNA reads TGCGCCAGCAGGCCTAAATATGATAGACAGGCCCAAGAGACCCAGTACTTC.

The V call is TRBV18, the J call TRBJ2-1, with 11 bases matching TRBD2. CDR3 length equals 14 residues. V was clipped by 1 base and J by 7 bases; unmatched bases: 0. In germline, CDR1 is KGHSH, CDR2 LQKENI. The CDR3 DNA follows: TGTGCCAGCTCACCACGGACTAGCGGGAATGAGCAGTTCTTC. This encodes CASSPRTSGNEQFF.

This chain links TRBV27 with TRBJ2-6, with D possibly TRBD2 on 6 matching bases. This CDR3 is 16 amino acids long. The germline gives CDR1 MNHEY, CDR2 SMNVEV (reference sequence). The V gene lost 3 bases and the J gene lost 3 bases, with 12 bases spanning the gap. CDR3 residues: CASSLRGMGGANVLTF. CDR3 in DNA: TGTGCCAGCAGTTTGCGGGGTATGGGTGGGGCCAACGTCCTGACTTTC.

V usage is TRBV6-6 and J usage is TRBJ1-2; tentative D call: TRBD1 (5 bases). Looked up from germline, CDR1 is MNHNY and CDR2 is SVGAGI (reference sequence). V shed 5 bases and J shed 4 bases, with 11 bases lying between them. The CDR3 is 13 residues long. CDR3 sequence reads: CASSLRDSYGYTF. The CDR3 DNA reads as TGTGCCAGCAGTCTCAGGGATAGCTATGGCTACACCTTC.

The V call is TRBV5-5, the J call TRBJ1-5; D unresolved. The CDR3 consists of 15 residues. The germline gives CDR1 SGHKS, CDR2 YYEKEE (reference sequence). The V end lost 3 bases, the J end lost 6 bases, and 16 bases lay between the germline ends. CDR3 coding DNA: TGTGCCAGCAGCTCGGACTTCATCCTTACTCAGCCCCAGCATTTT. Protein sequence: CASSSDFILTQPQHF.

V is TRBV27 and J is TRBJ2-3, with a tentative D call TRBD1 (5 bases). Germline V lookup: CDR1 MNHEY, CDR2 SMNVEV (reference sequence). This CDR3 is 16 amino acids long. V was shortened by 2 bases and J by 4 bases, with 16 bases between the two germline ends. CDR3 nucleotides: TGTGCCAGCAGTTTAGTCCAGGGCTCCCCCCCAGATACGCAGTATTTT. This gives the protein CASSLVQGSPPDTQYF.

The chain has TRBV6-4 and TRBJ2-1; 9 nucleotides agree with TRBD1. Losses at the gene ends were 6 bases for V and 7 bases for J; bases not matched to a gene: 13. This CDR3 is 16 amino acids long. Germline CDR1 MRHNA, CDR2 SNTAGT. CDR3: CASRNSYRGRRNEQFF. The CDR3 DNA reads TGTGCCAGCAGGAATTCATACAGGGGGCGTCGAAATGAGCAGTTCTTC.

The V call is TRBV2, the J call TRBJ2-7, with TRBD1 matching over 8 bases. J gave up 3 bases and V 5 bases, and 3 bases lay outside the gene matches. Germline lookup yields CDR1 SNHLY and CDR2 FYNNEI. The CDR3 length is 13 residues. The CDR3, as DNA: TGTGCCAGCAGTAGGGACAGGAACTACGAGCAGTACTTC. This gives the protein CASSRDRNYEQYF.

As concerns this clone: Since no conserved phenylalanine or tryptophan closes the CDR3, a read error is the likely cause. The rearrangement uses TRBV6-1 and TRBJ1-5, with TRBD1 identical over 11 bases. V lost 8 bases to trimming and J lost 7 bases; unmatched junction nucleotides: 10. This CDR3 region has 15 residues. CDR1 MNHNS and CDR2 SASEGT come from the germline V gene. For the CDR3, the DNA is TGTGCCAGCTCCGGACAGGGGGCGCTGGGGCAGCCCCAGCATGTT. This gives the protein CASSGQGALGQPQHV.

The rearrangement joins TRBV21-1 to TRBJ2-3; no DNA check was done on the table's D call, TRBD1. TRBV21-1 is a listed pseudogene. The CDR3 is 11 amino acids. The CDR3 nucleotides are TGTGCCAGCACCATCACAGATACGCAGTATTTT. Translating gives CASTITDTQYF.

The V gene is TRBV29-1, the J gene TRBJ2-1; 11 nucleotides match TRBD2. The junction had 10 bases not matched to a gene; V was cut back by 7 bases and J by 2 bases. CDR3 length: 16 amino acids. Germline V gives CDR1 SQVTM, CDR2 ANQGSEA. The CDR3 DNA follows: TGCAGCGCCGAACTAGCGGGAGTTCGGACCTACAATGAGCAGTTCTTC. It encodes CSAELAGVRTYNEQFF.

The rearrangement uses TRBV25-1 and TRBJ2-3, with D possibly matching TRBD2 (6 bases). Germline V CDR1 and CDR2: MGHDK, SYGVNS. The CDR3 is 14 residues long. Trimming shortened V by 4 bases and J by 2 bases, and 10 bases separated the two germline ends. CDR3 coding DNA: TGTGCCAGCAGTGTAGCGGCTGACACAGATACGCAGTATTTT. Protein sequence: CASSVAADTDTQYF. The full variable domain, its missing parts supplied by reference TRBV25-1 and TRBJ2-3, is EADIYQTPRYLVIGTGKKITLECSQTMGHDKMYWYQQDPGMELHLIHYSYGVNSTEKGDLSSESTVSRIRTEHFPLTLESARPSHTSQYLCASSVAADTDTQYFGPGTRLTVL.

The rearrangement uses TRBV5-6 and TRBJ2-7; D may be TRBD2 (5 bases). In germline, CDR1 is SGHDT, CDR2 YYEEEE. The CDR3 extends over 14 amino acids. Trimming shortened V by 1 base and J by 0 bases, and 8 bases separated the two germline ends. The CDR3 nucleotides read TGTGCCAGCAGCTTGAGCGGATCCTCCTACGAGCAGTACTTC. It is translated as CASSLSGSSYEQYF. Supplemented by reference TRBV5-6 and TRBJ2-7, the full variable domain reads DAGVTQSPTHLIKTRGQQVTLRCSPKSGHDTVSWYQQALGQGPQFIFQYYEEEERQRGNFPDRFSGHQFPNYSSELNVNALLLGDSALYLCASSLSGSSYEQYFGPGTRLTVT.

The chain joins TRBV19 to TRBJ2-7; weak D call: TRBD2 (7 bases). V was shortened by 7 bases and J by 7 bases, with 14 bases between the two germline ends. The germline CDR1 and CDR2 sequences are LNHDA and SQIVND (reference sequence). The CDR3 consists of 12 residues. In DNA, the CDR3 is TGTGCCAGTAAGTCGGGGGGCCAGGAGCAGTACTTC. Protein sequence: CASKSGGQEQYF.

This clone was recorded once. The J gene is TRBJ2-1, the V gene TRBV23-1; no clear D. TRBV23-1 is classed as an ORF, of uncertain function. The CDR3 length is 9 residues. V dropped 8 bases and J dropped 13 bases, with 9 bases sitting between them. CDR3 in amino acids: CASVTEQFF. In DNA form, the CDR3 reads TGCGCCAGCGTAACAGAACAGTTCTTC.

The chain uses TRBV7-6 and TRBJ2-1, with 7 bases aligning to TRBD1. This CDR3 spans 17 amino acids. CDR1 and CDR2 (germline): SGHVS, FNYEAQ. Trimming at V came to 2 bases and at J to 0 bases, leaving 7 bases not matched to a gene. The CDR3 region has the DNA TGTGCCAGCAGCTTACTCGGACAGGAGAGCTCCTACAATGAGCAGTTCTTC. Encoded protein: CASSLLGQESSYNEQFF. The full variable domain, in which reference TRBV7-6 and TRBJ2-1 provide the parts outside the CDR3, is GAGVSQSPRYKVTKRGQDVALRCDPISGHVSLYWYRQALGQGPEFLTYFNYEAQQDKSGLPNDRFSAERPEGSISTLTIQRTEQRDSAMYRCASSLLGQESSYNEQFFGPGTRLTVL.

This rearrangement joins TRBV19 to TRBJ2-7; maybe TRBD1 (6 bases). V was pared by 5 bases and J by 0 bases, with 14 bases between. The CDR3 runs to 15 residues. Germline assignment: CDR1 LNHDA and CDR2 SQIVND (reference sequence). CDR3 sequence: CASSERTVFSYEQYF. The CDR3 bases are TGTGCCAGTAGTGAGCGGACAGTTTTCTCCTACGAGCAGTACTTC.

This clone has more than one count but fewer than ten. The CDR3 DNA is TGTGCCAGCAGCTTAAACCAGGGTTATAACTATGGCTACACCTTC. Its translation is CASSLNQGYNYGYTF. The genes are TRBV7-9 and TRBJ1-2, with D possibly matching TRBD1 (5 bases). This CDR3 region has 15 residues. CDR1 SEHNR and CDR2 FQNEAQ come from the germline V gene (reference sequence). V was shortened by 2 bases and J by 1 base, with 11 bases between the two germline ends. Filled out from reference TRBV7-9 and TRBJ1-2, the complete variable domain reads DTGVSQNPRHKITKRGQNVTFRCDPISEHNRLYWYRQTLGQGPEFLTYFQNEAQLEKSRLLSDRFSAERPKGSFSTLEIQRTEQGDSAMYLCASSLNQGYNYGYTFGSGTRLTVV.

The J gene is TRBJ2-7, the V gene TRBV7-2, with D perhaps matching TRBD2 (5 bases). Trimming removed 0 bases from V and 6 bases from J, with 12 bases in between. Germline-derived CDR1 and CDR2 are SGHTA and FQGNSA. The CDR3 spans 14 residues. The CDR3 spells CASSLAFRDLEQYF. As DNA, the CDR3 is TGTGCCAGCAGCTTAGCCTTTCGGGATCTCGAGCAGTACTTC.

This clone was seen more than once but under ten times. The rearrangement uses TRBV19 and TRBJ1-5, with 11 bases lining up with TRBD1. The germline V gene encodes CDR1 LNHDA and CDR2 SQIVND (reference sequence). J gave up 1 base and V 10 bases, and 9 bases lay outside the gene matches. CDR3 length: 16 residues. CDR3 nucleotide sequence: TGTGCCACAGCCAGGACAGGGGGCAAGAGCAATCAGCCCCAGCATTTT. Translating gives CATARTGGKSNQPQHF. Based on the CDR3 plus reference TRBV19 and TRBJ1-5, the full variable domain is DGGITQSPKYLFRKEGQNVTLSCEQNLNHDAMYWYRQDPGQGLRLIYYSQIVNDFQKGDIAEGYSVSREKKESFPLTVTSAQKNPTAFYLCATARTGGKSNQPQHFGDGTRLSIL.

A single count supports this clone. The chain couples TRBV28 to TRBJ1-2; TRBD1 matches at 7 bases. Germline V gene data show CDR1 as MDHEN and CDR2 as SYDVKM. J gave up 4 bases and V 6 bases, and 5 bases lay outside the gene matches. This CDR3 has 13 amino acids. CDR3 residues: CASSGDRFYGYTF. The CDR3 DNA reads as TGTGCCAGCAGCGGGGACAGATTCTATGGCTACACCTTC.

This chain connects TRBV25-1 to TRBJ1-5; D perhaps matches TRBD1 (6 bases). There are 15 residues in the CDR3. The V end was cut by 4 bases, the J end by 2 bases, with 12 bases between. In germline, CDR1 is MGHDK, CDR2 SYGVNS. This CDR3 reads CASSGAGAGNQPQHF. CDR3 nucleotide sequence: TGTGCCAGCAGTGGGGCGGGGGCGGGCAATCAGCCCCAGCATTTT.

This chain joins TRBV10-2 and TRBJ2-7, with D maybe TRBD2 (5 bases). The germline V gene has CDR1 WSHSY and CDR2 SAAADI. V lost 7 bases to trimming and J lost 6 bases, with 16 bases between them. This CDR3 region has 13 residues. CDR3 DNA: TGCGCCAGCAAATGGAAAGGGAGTGGCGAGCAGTACTTC. This codes for CASKWKGSGEQYF.

The table lists this clone with a count of one. The chain employs TRBV7-9 and TRBJ2-2; weak D call: TRBD1 (6 bases). Between the trimmed V and J ends, which lost 6 bases and 1 base, there was a span of 9 bases. CDR1 SEHNR and CDR2 FQNEAQ come from the germline V gene (reference sequence). This CDR3 contains 14 residues. The CDR3 reads CASRIQGNTGELFF. The CDR3 DNA reads TGTGCCAGCAGGATACAGGGGAACACCGGGGAGCTGTTTTTT.

Only one count was recorded for this clone. The V gene is TRBV5-8, the J gene TRBJ1-2; 7 positions agree with TRBD1. V lost 4 bases to trimming and J lost 8 bases; unmatched junction nucleotides: 8. This CDR3 has 13 amino acids. Germline lookup yields CDR1 SGHTS and CDR2 YDEGEE. The CDR3 spells CASSRDSLGGYTF. CDR3 bases: TGTGCCAGCAGCCGGGACAGCCTGGGGGGCTACACCTTC.

The V gene is TRBV23-1, the J gene TRBJ2-7, with TRBD1 matching over 9 bases. TRBV23-1 is an ORF, and what it does is uncertain. V shed 1 base, J shed 6 bases, and the junction held 13 bases outside the gene matches. The CDR3 has 17 amino acids. In DNA form, the CDR3 reads TGCGCCAGCAGTCAATTTGGTTTCCGACAGGGGGATGGCGAGCAGTACTTC. Its translation: CASSQFGFRQGDGEQYF.

This clone occurred a few times. The chain combines TRBV6-1 with TRBJ1-1, with 9 bases aligning to TRBD1. CDR3 length: 15 amino acids. Per the germline V gene, CDR1 is MNHNS and CDR2 is SASEGT. The junction had 11 bases not matched to a gene; V was cut back by 7 bases and J by 5 bases. This chain's CDR3 is CASTPQRTGETEAFF. The CDR3 DNA reads TGTGCCAGCACCCCCCAAAGGACAGGGGAAACTGAAGCTTTCTTT.